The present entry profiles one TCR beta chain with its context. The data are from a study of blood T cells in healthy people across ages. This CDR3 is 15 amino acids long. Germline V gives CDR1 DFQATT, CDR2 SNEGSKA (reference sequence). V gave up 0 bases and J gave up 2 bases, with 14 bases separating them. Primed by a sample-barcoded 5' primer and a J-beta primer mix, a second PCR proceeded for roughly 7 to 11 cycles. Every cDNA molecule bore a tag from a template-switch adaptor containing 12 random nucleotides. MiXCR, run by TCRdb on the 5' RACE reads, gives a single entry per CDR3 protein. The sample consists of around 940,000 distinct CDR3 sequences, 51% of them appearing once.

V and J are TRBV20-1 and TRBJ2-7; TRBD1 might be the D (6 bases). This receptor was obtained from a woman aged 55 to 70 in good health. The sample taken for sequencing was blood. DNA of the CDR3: TGCAGTGCTAGAGATGCGAAAGGGGGACCCTACGAGCAGTACTTC. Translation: CSARDAKGGPYEQYF.